One and the same sample provided the 3 T cell receptor beta chains below, sequenced in a study of shared clonotypes between healthy human individuals (TCRdb year 2020). The library was made by the immunoSEQ multiplex PCR assay. The immuneACCESS repertoire file appears here via TCRdb, limited to in-frame rearrangements. These files lack a portion of the clones; in checked studies, under half of the deficit traces to unresolved V genes, and the cause of the others is not known. This sample has around 700,000 clones in its table, and around three quarters of those were observed once. Roughly 1.9% of the sample comes from the top ten. The material sequenced was memory CD4+ T cells sorted from blood. The sample's cell subset or site, from its label and the paper: CD45RA-negative fraction. Receptors originate from a young woman in good health.

The chain couples TRBV4-2 to TRBJ2-5; tentatively, D is TRBD1 (6 bases). The germline V and J ends were trimmed by 4 bases and 11 bases, with 20 bases remaining between them. This CDR3 is 14 amino acids long. Germline values: CDR1 LGHNA, CDR2 YNFKEQ. The CDR3 DNA sequence: TGTGCCAGCAGCCCGGCAGGTGCTTCAGGGGAGCAGTACTTC. Translating gives CASSPAGASGEQYF.

This chain links TRBV19 with TRBJ2-1, with 14 bases fitting TRBD2. This CDR3 contains 18 residues. Trimming took 4 bases from V and 8 from J; bases not matched to a gene: 13. CDR1 and CDR2 from the germline V gene are LNHDA and SQIVND (reference sequence). The CDR3 is CASSRGLAGENGPYEQFF. CDR3 nucleotides: TGTGCCAGTAGTAGGGGACTAGCGGGAGAAAATGGTCCGTATGAGCAGTTCTTC.

The sample holds many counts of this clone. The V gene is TRBV5-1, the J gene TRBJ2-1; unclear D gene. CDR1 is SGHRS, CDR2 YFSETQ, per germline. This CDR3 is built from 12 residues. Trimming stripped 2 bases from V and 5 bases from J, with 5 bases between. CDR3 amino acids: CASSFNNNEQFF. CDR3 DNA: TGCGCCAGCAGCTTTAACAACAATGAGCAGTTCTTC.